The 26 T cell receptor beta chains given below trace back to one sample, sequenced in a study of blood T cell repertoires in COVID-19. Profiling relied on immunoSEQ multiplex PCR, and the TCRdb table lists in-frame clones only, not all of them. The data show roughly 220,000 clones, with 85% to 90% seen just once and roughly 3% held by the top ten. Material: peripheral blood. Receptors originate from a man between 60 and 75 years old with acute or convalescent COVID-19.

The gene calls are TRBV7-2 and TRBJ2-5; 16 bases are shared with TRBD2. Trimming took 9 bases from V and 5 from J; bases not matched to a gene: 6. Germline loops: CDR1 SGHTA, CDR2 FQGNSA. The CDR3 length is 15 residues. The CDR3 loop reads CASSGLAGGPETQYF. The DNA for the CDR3 is TGTGCCAGTTCGGGACTAGCGGGGGGGCCTGAGACCCAGTACTTC.

V is TRBV4-3 and J is TRBJ1-6; D ambiguous. CDR1 is LGHNA, CDR2 YSLEER, per germline. The CDR3 is 16 amino acids. The V end was cut by 1 base, the J end by 9 bases, with 16 bases between. DNA of the CDR3: TGCGCCAGCAGCCAAGGTAGTAGGCCCCGCGGTTCACCCCTCCACTTT. It is translated as CASSQGSRPRGSPLHF.

The chain has TRBV15 and TRBJ2-7; 10 bases map to TRBD2. Trimming cost V 2 bases and J 2 bases; bases outside gene matches: 15. Germline lookup yields CDR1 LNHNV and CDR2 YYDKDF (reference sequence). The CDR3 contains 19 residues. The CDR3 sequence: CATSRPLNLAGARTYEQYF. The CDR3 DNA follows: TGTGCCACCAGCAGACCACTCAATCTAGCGGGGGCCCGTACCTACGAGCAGTACTTC.

V usage is TRBV3-1 (or the pseudogene TRBV3-2) and J usage is TRBJ2-2, with 7 bases identical to TRBD1. J lost 2 bases, V lost 4 bases, and 7 bases had no gene match. Looked up from germline, CDR1 is LGHDT and CDR2 is YNNKEL (reference sequence). There are 16 residues in the CDR3. CDR3 sequence: CASSPLTGINTGELFF. CDR3 DNA sequence: TGTGCCAGCAGCCCATTGACAGGGATCAACACCGGGGAGCTGTTTTTT.

The V and J genes are TRBV6-5 and TRBJ1-1; D possibly corresponds to TRBD1 (5 bases). Trimming pared 7 bases from V and 5 bases from J, leaving 20 bases between. This CDR3 is built from 15 residues. Germline assignment: CDR1 MNHEY and CDR2 SVGAGI. CDR3 protein: CASTPRRGQGTEAFF. As DNA, the CDR3 is TGTGCCAGCACCCCCCGGAGGGGTCAAGGGACTGAAGCTTTCTTT.

The chain couples TRBV6-5 to TRBJ1-5, with D hard to call. The V end was cut by 3 bases, the J end by 0 bases, with 9 bases between. Germline loops: CDR1 MNHEY, CDR2 SVGAGI. This CDR3 is 15 amino acids long. The CDR3 nucleotides are TGTGCCAGCAGTTATACACAGCCTAGCAATCAGCCCCAGCATTTT. Translating it yields CASSYTQPSNQPQHF.

The chain employs TRBV5-1 and TRBJ2-3, with TRBD2 identical over 15 bases. Germline V gene sequence: CDR1 SGHRS, CDR2 YFSETQ. The junction had 5 bases not matched to a gene; V was cut back by 2 bases and J by 1 base. This CDR3 has 18 amino acids. In DNA form, the CDR3 reads TGCGCCAGCAGCTTTGGACTAGCGGGGGGGCCGGGCACAGATACGCAGTATTTT. It is translated as CASSFGLAGGPGTDTQYF.

This clone was counted a single time. The chain joins TRBV19 to TRBJ1-2; the D gene is possibly TRBD1 (5 bases). There are 16 residues in the CDR3. Per the germline V gene, CDR1 is LNHDA and CDR2 is SQIVND (reference sequence). The V end was cut by 3 bases, the J end by 7 bases, with 21 bases between. CDR3 residues: CASSMAGTLADGGYTF. The CDR3 DNA reads TGTGCCAGTAGTATGGCCGGGACTCTGGCGGACGGTGGCTACACCTTC.

There are many counts of this clone. The V gene is TRBV4-1, the J gene TRBJ2-7, with TRBD1 identical over 9 bases. CDR3 length: 19 residues. Germline lookup yields CDR1 MGHRA and CDR2 YSYEKL. V lost 3 bases and J lost 0; bases outside the gene matches: 15. The CDR3 here is CASSHLPGQGFSTSYEQYF. CDR3 coding DNA: TGCGCCAGCAGCCATCTTCCGGGACAGGGTTTCTCTACCTCCTACGAGCAGTACTTC.

This clone was counted a single time. The chain couples TRBV5-6 to TRBJ1-1; no firm D call. This CDR3 contains 13 residues. Germline V lookup: CDR1 SGHDT, CDR2 YYEEEE. Trimming stripped 3 bases from V and 4 bases from J, with 10 bases between. DNA of the CDR3: TGTGCCAGCAGCTGGAGGCAACGCACTGAAGCTTTCTTT. This gives the protein CASSWRQRTEAFF.

This chain joins TRBV28 and TRBJ1-2; D unclear. CDR3 length equals 14 residues. Looked up from germline, CDR1 is MDHEN and CDR2 is SYDVKM. V shed 5 bases and J shed 7 bases, with 17 bases lying between them. CDR3 loop: CASSLSGFLGGYTF. CDR3 DNA: TGTGCCAGCAGTCTATCGGGGTTTCTTGGTGGCTACACCTTC.

Only a few counts were recorded for this clone. The gene calls are TRBV9 and TRBJ1-5; TRBD1 is a possible D gene (5 bases). The germline CDR1 and CDR2 sequences are SGDLS and YYNGEE. Deletions cut 4 bases from V and 4 bases from J, with 12 bases between. This CDR3 has 14 residues. CDR3 sequence: CASSPPGLNQPQHF. CDR3 nucleotide sequence: TGTGCCAGCAGCCCCCCAGGGCTGAATCAGCCCCAGCATTTT.

The chain links TRBV20-1 to TRBJ2-1; 10 bases line up with TRBD2. The ends lost 3 bases at V and 4 bases at J; junction bases unmatched: 6. The CDR3 is 15 residues long. Germline V lookup: CDR1 DFQATT, CDR2 SNEGSKA (reference sequence). The CDR3, as DNA: TGCAGTGCTAGTGCCCTAGCGGGGGTTTACAATGAGCAGTTCTTC. Protein sequence: CSASALAGVYNEQFF.

This clone was detected once. The chain combines TRBV6-5 with TRBJ1-1, with D possibly matching TRBD1 (5 bases). The CDR3 loop spans 12 amino acids. Germline V gives CDR1 MNHEY, CDR2 SVGAGI. With 6 bases removed from V and 5 bases from J, the gap between germline ends came to 10 bases. The CDR3 here is CASRVGGTEAFF. As DNA, the CDR3 is TGTGCCAGCAGAGTCGGGGGGACTGAAGCTTTCTTT.

This chain uses TRBV4-2 with TRBJ2-1; 12 nucleotides line up with TRBD2. V trimming: 3 bases; J trimming: 5 bases; junction bases outside the gene matches: 5. The germline gives CDR1 LGHNA, CDR2 YNFKEQ. The CDR3 is 16 amino acids. CDR3 in DNA: TGTGCCAGCAGCCATACGACTAGCGGGGGTGACAATGAGCAGTTCTTC. Translated: CASSHTTSGGDNEQFF.

This clone was seen a handful of times. The chain couples TRBV2 to TRBJ1-3; D is unclear. Deletions cut 2 bases from V and 0 bases from J, with 17 bases between. Germline V gene data show CDR1 as SNHLY and CDR2 as FYNNEI. The CDR3 runs to 18 residues. The CDR3 protein is CASSETAAPRYSGNTIYF. The CDR3 DNA reads as TGTGCCAGCAGTGAAACCGCGGCCCCACGGTACTCTGGAAACACCATATATTTT.

This clone occurred once. This chain uses TRBV6-5 with TRBJ2-7, with D tentatively TRBD1 (6 bases). CDR1 and CDR2 (germline): MNHEY, SVGAGI. The CDR3 is 16 amino acids. V was cut by 2 bases and J by 0 bases, with 14 bases left in between. The CDR3: CASSYGSRGSSYEQYF. The CDR3 coding sequence is TGTGCCAGCAGTTACGGTTCCAGGGGAAGCTCCTACGAGCAGTACTTC.

The rearrangement uses TRBV27 and TRBJ2-2; 8 nucleotides line up with TRBD1. The germline V gene has CDR1 MNHEY and CDR2 SMNVEV (reference sequence). Trimming removed 3 bases from V and 3 bases from J; junction bases left unmatched: 3. This CDR3 contains 15 residues. CDR3 protein: CASSLGRGHTGELFF. DNA for the CDR3: TGTGCCAGCAGTTTGGGCAGGGGGCACACCGGGGAGCTGTTTTTT.

The V and J genes are TRBV9 and TRBJ2-1; possibly TRBD1 for D (6 bases). The V end was cut by 0 bases, the J end by 7 bases, with 11 bases between. Germline V lookup: CDR1 SGDLS, CDR2 YYNGEE. CDR3 size: 14 residues. The CDR3 bases are TGTGCCAGCAGCGTAGAGTCAGGGGTTAATGAGCAGTTCTTC. This encodes CASSVESGVNEQFF.

The genes are TRBV27 and TRBJ2-5, with D tentatively TRBD1 (5 bases). The germline V and J ends were trimmed by 4 bases and 5 bases, with 14 bases remaining between them. Germline V lookup: CDR1 MNHEY, CDR2 SMNVEV (reference sequence). The CDR3 runs 14 residues. The CDR3 region has the DNA TGTGCCAGCAGTTCTGATAGGGGTGCGGAGACCCAGTACTTC. Protein: CASSSDRGAETQYF.

J is TRBJ1-3 and V is TRBV6-5; D is possibly TRBD1 (6 bases). V was cut by 3 bases and J by 2 bases, with 8 bases left in between. This CDR3 comprises 14 residues. The germline CDR1 and CDR2 sequences are MNHEY and SVGAGI. The CDR3 loop reads CASSYTGTGNTIYF. The CDR3 region has the DNA TGTGCCAGCAGTTATACAGGGACTGGAAACACCATATATTTT.

This clone was seen just once. The chain recombines TRBV28 with TRBJ1-1; 11 bases are shared with TRBD1. CDR1 and CDR2 (germline): MDHEN, SYDVKM. Trimming at V came to 7 bases and at J to 4 bases, leaving 8 bases not matched to a gene. The CDR3 has 15 residues. CDR3 amino acids: CASNFWGTGGTEAFF. In nucleotides, the CDR3 is TGTGCCAGCAACTTTTGGGGGACAGGGGGCACTGAAGCTTTCTTT.

This clone was picked up one time. V and J are TRBV5-6 and TRBJ2-1, with 8 nucleotides matching TRBD1. Losses at the gene ends were 1 base for V and 7 bases for J; bases not matched to a gene: 10. Germline V gene data show CDR1 as SGHDT and CDR2 as YYEEEE. The CDR3 covers 16 residues. CDR3 bases: TGTGCCAGCAGCTTGTCACCAGGGGGCGCGAGAAATGAGCAGTTCTTC. Translating gives CASSLSPGGARNEQFF. Full variable domain (remainder filled in from reference TRBV5-6 and TRBJ2-1): DAGVTQSPTHLIKTRGQQVTLRCSPKSGHDTVSWYQQALGQGPQFIFQYYEEEERQRGNFPDRFSGHQFPNYSSELNVNALLLGDSALYLCASSLSPGGARNEQFFGPGTRLTVL.

The rearrangement joins TRBV2 to TRBJ2-6; the match to TRBD2 covers 8 bases. Germline CDR1 SNHLY, CDR2 FYNNEI. The CDR3 spans 17 residues. Unmatched junction bases numbered 8, after V lost 7 bases and J lost 0 bases. The CDR3 is CASTSSGGNSGANVLTF. The CDR3 region has the DNA TGTGCCAGCACCTCGAGCGGGGGAAACTCTGGGGCCAACGTCCTGACTTTC.

This clone was detected once. V gene TRBV6-2 or TRBV6-3 combines with J gene TRBJ2-7, with D maybe TRBD1 (6 bases). Trimming removed 5 bases from V and 2 bases from J, with 13 bases in between. The CDR3 has 14 amino acids. The germline V gene has CDR1 MNHEY and CDR2 SVGEGT. CDR3: CASSTGTPTYEQYF. The CDR3 DNA sequence: TGTGCCAGCAGTACAGGGACCCCTACCTACGAGCAGTACTTC.

V usage is TRBV7-8 and J usage is TRBJ2-4; 11 positions match TRBD1. The germline gives CDR1 SGHVS, CDR2 FQNEAQ. This CDR3 has 21 residues. The junction had 20 bases not matched to a gene; V was cut back by 5 bases and J by 2 bases. Here the CDR3 DNA reads TGTGCCAGCAGCGTTTTAGGGGCGGACAGGGGGCGAAAGAGGACCAAAAACATTCAGTACTTC. Encoded protein: CASSVLGADRGRKRTKNIQYF.